This T cell receptor (beta chain) is from a study of metastatic and nonmetastatic thyroid tumors. Study summary: Repertoires from blood and tumor or nodule tissue of malignant and benign thyroid patients were compared. General study findings and limits: Reported TCR beta diversity, measured in blood and tumor, was significantly higher for malignant thyroid tumors than for benign nodules.

Germline CDR1 reads MDHEN; CDR2 reads SYDVKM. The CDR3 length is 14 residues. Losses at the gene ends were 2 bases for V and 6 bases for J; bases not matched to a gene: 4. This clone was observed many times. Its target is unknown. As processed by the authors: A classifier for distant metastasis in papillary thyroid cancer was constructed using CDR3 differences observed across clinicopathological groups. MiXCR reprocessed the PCR reads for TCRdb. V and J calls and clone size were set by TCRdb, not the authors. The table shows 19,000 or so clones, with 25% to 30% occurring only once. Thyroid surgery was performed in patients who had received no treatment beforehand.

The receptor was isolated from a female donor with papillary thyroid cancer or a benign thyroid nodule (not recorded which). Some clones in this sample may be carry-over from other donors' samples. The rearrangement joins TRBV28 to TRBJ2-1; TRBD2 aligns across 7 bases. Specimen: blood. In nucleotides, the CDR3 is TGTGCCAGCAGTTTAGGGCTAGCGGCCAATGAGCAGTTCTTC. Its translation is CASSLGLAANEQFF.